These 16 T cell receptor beta chains came from one sample sequenced in a study of shared clonotypes between healthy human individuals. Sequencing used immunoSEQ multiplex PCR; TCRdb keeps in-frame clones, though not all of them. Altogether over 850,000 clones are present, about 80% being singletons, with the ten largest covering roughly 0.56%. Sequences were obtained from memory CD4+ T cells from PBMCs. Subset: CD45RA-negative fraction. The receptor source for this set is a man between 18 and 29 years old in good health. Some clones in this sample may be carry-over from other donors' samples.

This sequence joins TRBV7-2 and TRBJ2-5; tentatively, D is TRBD1 (5 bases). CDR1 SGHTA and CDR2 FQGNSA come from the germline V gene. Trimming took off 1 base at V and 2 bases at J, with 11 bases between the two ends. The CDR3 extends over 15 amino acids. CDR3 in amino acids: CASSLVPGWQETQYF. CDR3 coding DNA: TGTGCCAGCAGCTTAGTGCCAGGGTGGCAAGAGACCCAGTACTTC.

CDR3 coding DNA: TGTGCCAGCAGTTCCCAGGCCTTTGGTGGCTACACCTTC. It encodes CASSSQAFGGYTF. V usage is TRBV27 and J usage is TRBJ1-2; D unresolved. With 4 bases removed from V and 7 bases from J, the gap between germline ends came to 13 bases. Germline CDR1 and CDR2: MNHEY and SMNVEV (reference sequence). The CDR3 consists of 13 residues.

The V call is TRBV30, the J call TRBJ1-6; a possible D gene is TRBD1 (6 bases). This CDR3 has 15 amino acids. V gave up 4 bases and J gave up 5 bases, with 15 bases separating them. The V gene's germline CDR1 is GTSNPN and CDR2 SVGIG (reference sequence). The CDR3, as DNA: TGTGCCTGGACATCCAGGGGCCGGGATAATTCACCCCTCCACTTT. Its translation: CAWTSRGRDNSPLHF.

This chain connects TRBV11-2 to TRBJ1-2, with D unclear. This CDR3 is built from 13 residues. Trimming removed 1 base at V and 8 bases at J, with 11 bases between. Germline-derived CDR1 and CDR2 are SGHAT and FQNNGV. The CDR3 sequence is CASSLGPGGGYTF. The CDR3 DNA reads TGTGCCAGCAGCTTAGGTCCCGGCGGCGGCTACACCTTC. The full variable domain, in which reference TRBV11-2 and TRBJ1-2 provide the parts outside the CDR3, is EAGVAQSPRYKIIEKRQSVAFWCNPISGHATLYWYQQILGQGPKLLIQFQNNGVVDDSQLPKDRFSAERLKGVDSTLKIQPAKLEDSAVYLCASSLGPGGGYTFGSGTRLTVV.

The chain links TRBV9 to TRBJ2-5; D perhaps matches TRBD2 (5 bases). Trimming pared 0 bases from V and 7 bases from J, leaving 16 bases between. CDR3 length equals 15 residues. CDR1 and CDR2 (germline): SGDLS, YYNGEE. The CDR3 nucleotides read TGTGCCAGCAGCGTAGGGGAGTGGACCTCTGCGACCCAGTACTTC. It is translated as CASSVGEWTSATQYF.

The V call is TRBV6-6, the J call TRBJ2-7; 7 positions match TRBD2. Germline CDR1 and CDR2: MNHNY and SVGAGI (reference sequence). CDR3 length: 14 residues. V shed 6 bases and J 2 bases; nucleotides not matched to a gene: 7. The CDR3 reads CASSHRGGTYEQYF. As DNA, the CDR3 is TGTGCCAGCAGCCACCGCGGGGGTACCTACGAGCAGTACTTC.

The chain has TRBV7-8 and TRBJ2-1; D may be TRBD1 or TRBD2 (5 bases each). The CDR3 is made up of 18 amino acids. V was clipped by 3 bases and J by 6 bases, with 24 bases between them. Germline V gives CDR1 SGHVS, CDR2 FQNEAQ. The CDR3 DNA reads TGTGCCAGCAGCTTGACCGTGTCTCTGGGACGGACGGGCAATGAGCAGTTCTTC. The encoded protein is CASSLTVSLGRTGNEQFF. The whole variable domain, remainder taken from reference TRBV7-8 and TRBJ2-1, is GAGVSQSPRYKVAKRGQDVALRCDPISGHVSLFWYQQALGQGPEFLTYFQNEAQLDKSGLPSDRFFAERPEGSVSTLKIQRTQQEDSAVYLCASSLTVSLGRTGNEQFFGPGTRLTVL.

This clone was counted a single time. This sequence joins TRBV7-2 and TRBJ2-1; 7 bases match TRBD2. This CDR3 is 14 amino acids long. V was clipped by 7 bases and J by 9 bases; unmatched bases: 12. Germline CDR1 and CDR2: SGHTA and FQGNSA. CDR3 coding DNA: TGTGCCAGCACCCCGAATAGCGGGTGGAGTGAGCAGTTCTTC. This gives the protein CASTPNSGWSEQFF.

The chain's CDR3 is CASIGLPNTEAFF. The CDR3 DNA reads as TGTGCCAGCATAGGCTTACCGAACACTGAAGCTTTCTTT. This rearrangement joins TRBV2 to TRBJ1-1, with D uncertain. There are 13 residues in the CDR3. Germline-derived CDR1 and CDR2 are SNHLY and FYNNEI. Trimming took 7 bases from V and 1 from J, leaving 10 bases between them.

This clone came up many times. The chain uses TRBV10-3 and TRBJ2-3; D is uncertain. This CDR3 is built from 11 residues. V was cut by 9 bases and J by 3 bases, with 7 bases left in between. Germline V lookup: CDR1 ENHRY, CDR2 SYGVKD. The CDR3 spells CAIGKTDTQYF. CDR3 sequence (DNA): TGTGCCATTGGGAAAACAGATACGCAGTATTTT.

The rearrangement joins TRBV29-1 to TRBJ1-5; D remains ambiguous. The V end was cut by 6 bases, the J end by 1 base, with 10 bases between. Germline lookup yields CDR1 SQVTM and CDR2 ANQGSEA. The CDR3 extends over 13 amino acids. The CDR3 DNA reads as TGCAGCGTCCGATATGAGAGCAATCAGCCCCAGCATTTT. As protein: CSVRYESNQPQHF.

This rearrangement joins TRBV6-1 to TRBJ2-7, with D possibly being TRBD1 (6 bases). Germline assignment: CDR1 MNHNS and CDR2 SASEGT. The ends were cut back, 1 base at V and 5 bases at J, with 12 bases in the middle. The CDR3 is 14 amino acids. Here the CDR3 reads CASSEDRVRNEQYF. CDR3 coding DNA: TGTGCCAGCAGTGAAGACAGGGTACGGAACGAGCAGTACTTC.

The CDR3 spells CASSLTNWAETQYF. The DNA of the CDR3 is TGTGCCAGCAGCTTAACGAATTGGGCAGAGACCCAGTACTTC. The chain couples TRBV7-3 to TRBJ2-5; D is ambiguous. Per germline, CDR1 SGHTA and CDR2 FQGTGA. V was shortened by 0 bases and J by 4 bases, with 9 bases between the two germline ends. This CDR3 has 14 residues.

Note on this clone: A much bigger clone sits one base away, suggesting this may be a read error. Because the CDR3 is missing its conserved closing phenylalanine or tryptophan, this is likely a read error. The rearrangement uses TRBV30 and TRBJ1-1; D perhaps matches TRBD1 (5 bases). The CDR3 loop spans 11 amino acids. Trimming cost V 5 bases and J 6 bases, with 10 bases left between them. CDR1 is GTSNPN, CDR2 SVGIG, per germline (reference sequence). The CDR3 loop reads CAWGAVAEAFL. The CDR3, as DNA: TGTGCCTGGGGGGCTGTGGCTGAAGCTTTCCTT.

This clone turned up a few times. The chain combines TRBV7-2 with TRBJ1-4; D remains ambiguous. V was clipped by 1 base and J by 8 bases, with 5 bases between them. The CDR3 loop spans 12 amino acids. From germline, CDR1 is SGHTA and CDR2 FQGNSA. CDR3 DNA sequence: TGTGCCAGCAGCTTAGTGGAGGAAAAACTGTTTTTT. As protein: CASSLVEEKLFF.

About this clone itself: The same CDR3 can be traced to other DNA sequences in this sample. CDR3 sequence reads: CASSPRTGGDGYTF. The CDR3 nucleotides are TGTGCCAGCTCACCTAGGACAGGGGGCGACGGCTACACCTTC. The gene calls are TRBV18 and TRBJ1-2; 11 bases are shared with TRBD1. Looked up from germline, CDR1 is KGHSH and CDR2 is LQKENI. Germline trimming cut 3 bases from V and 8 bases from J; bases unmatched to any gene: 5. The CDR3 is made up of 14 amino acids.